Each of the 31 T cell receptor beta chains below was sequenced from the same sample in a study of shared clonotypes between healthy human individuals. Here immunoSEQ multiplex PCR was the method, and the copy in TCRdb shows in-frame clones only, minus some. Seen here are about 690,000 clones, about 92% observed once, and the top ten hold less than 40%. The sequenced material came from memory CD8+ T cells from PBMCs. As for subset: CD45RO+ cells pooled with CCR7-negative TemRA cells. The receptors were sampled from a man aged 18-30 years in good health. Some clones in this sample may be carry-over from other donors' samples.

V gene TRBV27 combines with J gene TRBJ2-5; perhaps TRBD1 as D (6 bases). The germline V and J ends were trimmed by 3 bases and 3 bases, with 8 bases remaining between them. The CDR3 has 13 amino acids. Germline-derived CDR1 and CDR2 are MNHEY and SMNVEV (reference sequence). The CDR3 DNA is TGTGCCAGCAGTTTTAGGACAGAAGAGACCCAGTACTTC. Its protein product is CASSFRTEETQYF.

V gene TRBV2 combines with J gene TRBJ2-1, with 8 bases identical to TRBD2. The germline CDR1 and CDR2 sequences are SNHLY and FYNNEI. The CDR3 covers 16 residues. The junction had 9 bases not matched to a gene; V was cut back by 3 bases and J by 5 bases. CDR3 loop: CASSDVEGLGNNEQFF. DNA of the CDR3: TGTGCCAGCAGTGATGTTGAGGGACTAGGTAACAATGAGCAGTTCTTC.

DNA of the CDR3: TGTGCCAGCAGCTTCGGGACAGGCCCGTATGGCTACACCTTC. It is translated as CASSFGTGPYGYTF. The chain links TRBV5-6 to TRBJ1-2; 8 positions match TRBD1. This CDR3 is 14 amino acids long. Germline CDR1 is SGHDT and CDR2 is YYEEEE. V was clipped by 2 bases and J by 5 bases; unmatched bases: 5.

The chain has TRBV7-9 and TRBJ2-1; D remains ambiguous. Per germline, CDR1 SEHNR and CDR2 FQNEAQ (reference sequence). Between the trimmed V and J ends, which lost 1 base and 3 bases, there was a span of 7 bases. The CDR3 covers 14 residues. CDR3 bases: TGTGCCAGCAGCTTAGTCTTGGTCTACAATGAGCAGTTCTTC. Translated, it gives CASSLVLVYNEQFF.

The chain has TRBV7-2 and TRBJ1-1, with D tentatively TRBD1 (5 bases). Trimming removed 1 base at V and 4 bases at J, with 13 bases between. This CDR3 contains 15 residues. Germline CDR1 and CDR2: SGHTA and FQGNSA. As DNA, the CDR3 is TGTGCCAGCAGCTTAGGATTCGCGGGGGGCACTGAAGCTTTCTTT. It codes for CASSLGFAGGTEAFF. The full variable domain, rest sourced from reference TRBV7-2 and TRBJ1-1, is GAGVSQSPSNKVTEKGKDVELRCDPISGHTALYWYRQSLGQGLEFLIYFQGNSAPDKSGLPSDRFSAERTGGSVSTLTIQRTQQEDSAVYLCASSLGFAGGTEAFFGQGTRLTVV.

This clone has just one count. The chain couples TRBV28 to TRBJ1-6; the D is unclear. The CDR3 is made up of 11 amino acids. The germline gives CDR1 MDHEN, CDR2 SYDVKM. V was cut by 7 bases and J by 12 bases, with 10 bases left in between. The CDR3 DNA is TGTGCCAGCATGAGGCAAAAACCCCTCCACTTT. This gives the protein CASMRQKPLHF.

The CDR3 DNA follows: TGTGCCAGCAGCTTCCCAGGGGACAACGATGGCTACACCTTC. Amino acid sequence: CASSFPGDNDGYTF. V usage is TRBV13 and J usage is TRBJ1-2; a weak D match, TRBD1 (6 bases). In germline, CDR1 is PRHDT, CDR2 FYEKMQ (reference sequence). The V end was cut by 3 bases, the J end by 6 bases, with 14 bases between. The CDR3 loop spans 14 amino acids.

The chain recombines TRBV9 with TRBJ2-1; 7 bases map to TRBD1. The CDR3 extends over 20 amino acids. J gave up 0 bases and V 3 bases, and 18 bases lay outside the gene matches. Per the germline V gene, CDR1 is SGDLS and CDR2 is YYNGEE. CDR3 sequence reads: CASSGTRDRYMGDSYNEQFF. For the CDR3, the DNA is TGTGCCAGCAGCGGGACCCGGGACAGATACATGGGAGACTCCTACAATGAGCAGTTCTTC.

This chain uses TRBV29-1 with TRBJ1-2, with 12 bases fitting TRBD1. CDR3 size: 16 residues. Germline assignment: CDR1 SQVTM and CDR2 ANQGSEA. The ends lost 0 bases at V and 4 bases at J; junction bases unmatched: 6. This CDR3 reads CSVEDGDRGQSYGYTF. The CDR3 DNA follows: TGCAGCGTTGAAGATGGGGACAGGGGGCAATCCTATGGCTACACCTTC.

The chain is built from TRBV19 and TRBJ2-1, with 14 bases aligning to TRBD2. The CDR3 sequence is 18 residues long. The J segment lost 1 base and the V segment lost 6 bases, leaving 8 bases of the junction unmatched. Per the germline V gene, CDR1 is LNHDA and CDR2 is SQIVND (reference sequence). DNA of the CDR3: TGTGCCAGTAGCTCGGGACTAGCGGGAGTTATGTCCTACAATGAGCAGTTCTTC. Translated, it gives CASSSGLAGVMSYNEQFF. The entire variable domain, with the rest obtained from reference TRBV19 and TRBJ2-1, is as follows: DGGITQSPKYLFRKEGQNVTLSCEQNLNHDAMYWYRQDPGQGLRLIYYSQIVNDFQKGDIAEGYSVSREKKESFPLTVTSAQKNPTAFYLCASSSGLAGVMSYNEQFFGPGTRLTVL.

This chain connects TRBV28 to TRBJ2-1, with D hard to call. The CDR3 has 13 amino acids. Trimming removed 2 bases from V and 4 bases from J, with 6 bases in between. CDR1 is MDHEN, CDR2 SYDVKM, per germline. The CDR3 loop reads CASSLNKYNEQFF. The CDR3 coding sequence is TGTGCCAGCAGTTTAAACAAGTACAATGAGCAGTTCTTC.

This chain uses TRBV5-1 with TRBJ2-7, with 7 bases lining up with TRBD2. Trimming at V came to 3 bases and at J to 5 bases, leaving 2 bases not matched to a gene. This CDR3 spans 12 amino acids. Germline V lookup: CDR1 SGHRS, CDR2 YFSETQ. CDR3 amino acids: CASSWGGNEQYF. The CDR3 coding sequence is TGCGCCAGCAGCTGGGGGGGAAACGAGCAGTACTTC.

This chain joins TRBV4-1 and TRBJ1-1, with D tentatively TRBD1 (6 bases). V lost 1 base, J lost 7 bases, and 10 bases lay in between. Per the germline V gene, CDR1 is MGHRA and CDR2 is YSYEKL. The CDR3 length is 13 residues. The CDR3, as DNA: TGCGCCAGCAGCCAAGTTGGGGGCATTGAAGCTTTCTTT. The encoded protein is CASSQVGGIEAFF.

This clone was detected once. This specimen includes other DNA sequences encoding the same CDR3. The chain recombines TRBV7-9 with TRBJ2-5, with D uncertain. Trimming removed 2 bases from V and 0 bases from J, with 7 bases in between. The CDR3 spans 14 residues. The germline gives CDR1 SEHNR, CDR2 FQNEAQ (reference sequence). The CDR3 DNA is TGTGCCAGCAGCTTACAAGGGTACCAAGAGACCCAGTACTTC. It yields the protein CASSLQGYQETQYF.

This chain links TRBV28 with TRBJ2-7; D perhaps matches TRBD2 (5 bases). CDR3 size: 15 residues. Germline V CDR1 and CDR2: MDHEN, SYDVKM. V shed 5 bases and J shed 2 bases, with 16 bases lying between them. The CDR3 DNA sequence: TGTGCCAGCAGTACGGAGGACTCAAAGACCTACGAGCAGTACTTC. Translated, it gives CASSTEDSKTYEQYF.

The CDR3 spells CASSPTPWTEAFF. DNA of the CDR3: TGTGCCAGCAGTCCGACCCCGTGGACTGAAGCTTTCTTT. The V gene is TRBV6-5, the J gene TRBJ1-1; D gene unclear. The CDR3 spans 13 residues. The germline CDR1 and CDR2 sequences are MNHEY and SVGAGI. V was pared by 5 bases and J by 5 bases, with 12 bases between.

This clone was counted a few times. The CDR3 protein is CASRDTSSTDTQYF. In nucleotides, the CDR3 is TGCGCCAGCCGGGACACATCTAGCACAGATACGCAGTATTTT. The chain has TRBV10-2 and TRBJ2-3, with D possibly being TRBD1 (6 bases). Germline lookup yields CDR1 WSHSY and CDR2 SAAADI. This CDR3 region has 14 residues. Trimming removed 8 bases from V and 0 bases from J, with 12 bases in between.

The genes are TRBV10-3 and TRBJ2-3; D not certain. Germline lookup yields CDR1 ENHRY and CDR2 SYGVKD. The CDR3 totals 14 residues. The V gene lost 8 bases and the J gene lost 2 bases, with 14 bases spanning the gap. In nucleotides, the CDR3 is TGTGCCATCCTGGGCCCGACCTACACAGATACGCAGTATTTT. Residues: CAILGPTYTDTQYF.

On this clone: The sample carries other DNA sequences with the same CDR3. V usage is TRBV11-2 and J usage is TRBJ2-7, with 9 bases identical to TRBD1. Germline CDR1 reads SGHAT; CDR2 reads FQNNGV. The CDR3 extends over 14 amino acids. Unmatched junction bases numbered 4, after V lost 4 bases and J lost 3 bases. In DNA form, the CDR3 reads TGTGCCAGCAGCTCCCGGGACAGGGTCTACGAGCAGTACTTC. Amino acids: CASSSRDRVYEQYF.

The table lists this clone with a count of one. The chain recombines TRBV6-5 with TRBJ1-3; possible D gene TRBD1, 6 bases. Germline-derived CDR1 and CDR2 are MNHEY and SVGAGI. Trimming removed 2 bases from V and 0 bases from J, with 8 bases in between. There are 15 residues in the CDR3. CDR3 coding DNA: TGTGCCAGCAGTTACGCAGGGGACTCTGGAAACACCATATATTTT. This encodes CASSYAGDSGNTIYF.

This clone was found a few times. V is TRBV28 and J is TRBJ1-5, with D possibly TRBD1 on 6 matching bases. The germline V gene has CDR1 MDHEN and CDR2 SYDVKM. With 6 bases removed from V and 1 base from J, the gap between germline ends came to 16 bases. This CDR3 contains 16 residues. The CDR3 region is CASSPTWGLSNQPQHF. The CDR3 nucleotides are TGTGCCAGCAGCCCCACCTGGGGGCTAAGCAATCAGCCCCAGCATTTT.

The CDR3 here is CASSVGGARGLTEAFF. CDR3 sequence (DNA): TGTGCCAGCAGCGTAGGAGGGGCAAGGGGGCTGACTGAAGCTTTCTTT. The chain uses TRBV9 and TRBJ1-1; TRBD1 aligns across 7 bases. This CDR3 region has 16 residues. In germline, CDR1 is SGDLS, CDR2 YYNGEE. J gave up 5 bases and V 0 bases, and 10 bases lay outside the gene matches.

This clone has just one count. This rearrangement joins TRBV10-3 to TRBJ2-7; the D is unclear. This CDR3 is built from 12 residues. CDR1 ENHRY and CDR2 SYGVKD come from the germline V gene. V dropped 0 bases and J dropped 6 bases, with 6 bases sitting between them. CDR3 DNA: TGTGCCATCAGTGAGTCGTTCTTCGAGCAGTACTTC. Amino acids: CAISESFFEQYF.

Written as DNA, the CDR3 is TGTGCCATCAGTGGACCGCGGACAGGTATTCAAGAGACCCAGTACTTC. Amino acid sequence: CAISGPRTGIQETQYF. This chain connects TRBV10-3 to TRBJ2-5; 7 nucleotides match TRBD1. From germline, CDR1 is ENHRY and CDR2 SYGVKD. The CDR3 has 16 amino acids. The V gene end was trimmed by 4 bases and the J gene end by 2 bases; junction bases not matched to a gene: 10.

V gene TRBV25-1 combines with J gene TRBJ2-2; the D is unclear. The germline V and J ends were trimmed by 5 bases and 5 bases, with 12 bases remaining between them. Germline values: CDR1 MGHDK, CDR2 SYGVNS. The CDR3 contains 14 residues. The CDR3 is CASSFPLGTGELFF. In DNA, the CDR3 is TGTGCCAGCAGTTTTCCTCTGGGTACCGGGGAGCTGTTTTTT.

The chain links TRBV6-6 to TRBJ1-5; possible D gene TRBD1, 5 bases. CDR1 and CDR2 from the germline V gene are MNHNY and SVGAGI (reference sequence). The ends were cut back, 9 bases at V and 7 bases at J, with 22 bases in the middle. The CDR3 extends over 15 amino acids. The CDR3 loop is CASQLNRDGGQPQHF. In nucleotides, the CDR3 is TGTGCCAGTCAATTGAACCGGGACGGCGGACAGCCCCAGCATTTT.

This clone appeared once. The chain links TRBV20-1 to TRBJ1-1; D not resolved. The germline CDR1 and CDR2 sequences are DFQATT and SNEGSKA (reference sequence). Trimming pared 2 bases from V and 1 base from J, leaving 2 bases between. The CDR3 extends over 11 amino acids. CDR3 coding DNA: TGCAGTGCTAGACAGAACACTGAAGCTTTCTTT. Protein: CSARQNTEAFF.

This rearrangement joins TRBV5-4 to TRBJ2-7; D is unclear. This CDR3 contains 12 residues. V was shortened by 5 bases and J by 7 bases, with 13 bases between the two germline ends. Looked up from germline, CDR1 is SGHNT and CDR2 is YYREEE (reference sequence). The CDR3 DNA reads as TGTGCCAGCAGTCTCGACCCCAGGGAGCAGTACTTC. It translates to CASSLDPREQYF.

The V and J genes are TRBV27 and TRBJ2-1; D uncertain. CDR3 size: 11 residues. Germline V gene data show CDR1 as MNHEY and CDR2 as SMNVEV (reference sequence). Trimming stripped 10 bases from V and 7 bases from J, with 11 bases between. As DNA, the CDR3 is TGTGCCACCAGGAGTGGGAATGAGCAGTTCTTC. Amino acids: CATRSGNEQFF.

About this clone itself: The same CDR3 is also encoded by other DNA sequences in this sample. The V gene is TRBV29-1, the J gene TRBJ1-1; 7 bases agree with TRBD1. This CDR3 spans 12 amino acids. J was trimmed by 6 bases and V by 3 bases; bases with no gene match: 4. Germline-derived CDR1 and CDR2 are SQVTM and ANQGSEA. DNA for the CDR3: TGCAGCGTTGAGGGAGGGGGCCCTGAAGCTTTCTTT. Encoded protein: CSVEGGGPEAFF.

This chain joins TRBV7-9 and TRBJ2-1, with unresolved D. The CDR3 loop spans 17 amino acids. Trimming took off 2 bases at V and 4 bases at J, with 18 bases between the two ends. Germline V gives CDR1 SEHNR, CDR2 FQNEAQ (reference sequence). DNA for the CDR3: TGTGCCAGCAGCTTAATTAGGTCACGCCTAGTATACAATGAGCAGTTCTTC. Amino acid sequence: CASSLIRSRLVYNEQFF.